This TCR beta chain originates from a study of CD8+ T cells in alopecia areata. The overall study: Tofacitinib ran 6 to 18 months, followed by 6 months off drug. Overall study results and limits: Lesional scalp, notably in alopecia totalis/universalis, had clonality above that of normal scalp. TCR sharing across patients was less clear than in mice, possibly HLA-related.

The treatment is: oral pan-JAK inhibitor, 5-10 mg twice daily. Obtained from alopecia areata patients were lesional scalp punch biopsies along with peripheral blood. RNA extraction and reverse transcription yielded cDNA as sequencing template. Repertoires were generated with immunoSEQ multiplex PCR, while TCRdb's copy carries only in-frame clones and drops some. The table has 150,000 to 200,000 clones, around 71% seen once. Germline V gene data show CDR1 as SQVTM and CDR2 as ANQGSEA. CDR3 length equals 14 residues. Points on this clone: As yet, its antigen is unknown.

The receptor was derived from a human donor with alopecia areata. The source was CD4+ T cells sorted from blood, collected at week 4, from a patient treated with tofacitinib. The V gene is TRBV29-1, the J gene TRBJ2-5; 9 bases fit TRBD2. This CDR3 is CSLFVSGGQETQYF. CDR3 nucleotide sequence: TGCAGTCTTTTTGTTAGCGGGGGCCAGGAGACCCAGTACTTC.